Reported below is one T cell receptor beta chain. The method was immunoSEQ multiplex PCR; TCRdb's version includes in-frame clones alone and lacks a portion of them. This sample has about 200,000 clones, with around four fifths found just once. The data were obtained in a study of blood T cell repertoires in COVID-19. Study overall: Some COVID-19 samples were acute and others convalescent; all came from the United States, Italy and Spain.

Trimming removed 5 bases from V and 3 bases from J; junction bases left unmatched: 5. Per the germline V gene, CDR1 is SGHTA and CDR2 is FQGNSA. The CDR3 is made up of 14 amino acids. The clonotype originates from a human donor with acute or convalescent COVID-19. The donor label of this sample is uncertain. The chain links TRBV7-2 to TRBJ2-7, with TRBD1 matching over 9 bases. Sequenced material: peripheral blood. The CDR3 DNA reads TGTGCCAGCAGCCCCGGGACAGGGTTCTACGAGCAGTACTTC. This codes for CASSPGTGFYEQYF. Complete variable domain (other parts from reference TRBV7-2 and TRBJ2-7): GAGVSQSPSNKVTEKGKDVELRCDPISGHTALYWYRQSLGQGLEFLIYFQGNSAPDKSGLPSDRFSAERTGGSVSTLTIQRTQQEDSAVYLCASSPGTGFYEQYFGPGTRLTVT.